This T cell receptor (beta chain) was identified during a study of shared clonotypes between healthy human individuals. Clones were read by immunoSEQ multiplex PCR, and TCRdb kept only the in-frame ones, dropping some. The sample lists roughly 1,000,000 clones; more than 75% were seen once. Everyone who donated was a Caucasian adult who lived in Nashville, Tennessee. Germline CDR1 reads LNHDA; CDR2 reads SQIVND (reference sequence). The CDR3 is 14 residues long. Trimming removed 3 bases from V and 5 bases from J, with 10 bases in between. Sequencing used memory CD4+ T cells from PBMCs. Subset of the sample: CD45RA-negative fraction. The chain has TRBV19 and TRBJ2-2; possible D gene TRBD2, 5 bases. The receptor's source is a man younger than 35 in good health. Some clones in this sample may be carry-over from other donors' samples. The CDR3 nucleotides are TGTGCCAGTAGTATGGCGGGTGGGACCGGGGAGCTGTTTTTT. Its translation is CASSMAGGTGELFF.